A selection of T cell receptor beta chains follows, all from one sample in a study of cytomegalovirus exposure and HLA in healthy donors. Generated by immunoSEQ multiplex PCR, the TCRdb table keeps only in-frame clones and is missing some. The table lists 130,000 or so clones, roughly 84% of them singletons. The sample comprised PBMCs. These receptors were taken from a woman under 30 in good health and CMV-seropositive. Each CDR3 is given with its conserved first and last residue. The order of the fields is D gene, clone size, J gene, V gene, CDR3 DNA, CDR3 protein. The D gene is left open where the match is weak. Part of the rows lack a size; the others show once, few, many or a class for expanded clones.

D: -; size: -; J: TRBJ1-4; V: TRBV9; DNA: TGTGCCAGCAGCGTAGAGGAGTGGACACCGACTTTT; CDR3: CASSVEEWTPTF
D: -; size: -; J: TRBJ2-2; V: TRBV6-6; DNA: TGTGCCAGCAGGGACCAGGGGAAATCCGGGGAGCTGTTTTTT; CDR3: CASRDQGKSGELFF
D: -; size: -; J: TRBJ2-7; V: TRBV2; DNA: TGTGCCAGCAGCGCGGGACAGACGTACGAGCAGTACTTC; CDR3: CASSAGQTYEQYF
D: TRBD1; size: few; J: TRBJ2-2; V: TRBV7-6; DNA: TGTGCCAGCAGCTCAAGACAGGGGAACACCGGGGAGCTGTTTTTT; CDR3: CASSSRQGNTGELFF
D: TRBD1; size: -; J: TRBJ2-5; V: TRBV6-1; DNA: TGTGCCAGCAGTGAAGCCGGGACAGGGGAGCAAGAGACCCAGTACTTC; CDR3: CASSEAGTGEQETQYF
D: TRBD1; size: -; J: TRBJ1-3; V: TRBV15; DNA: TGTGCCACCAGCCCCCGGACAGGGAGCTCTGGAAACACCATATATTTT; CDR3: CATSPRTGSSGNTIYF
D: TRBD2; size: -; J: TRBJ2-7; V: TRBV30; DNA: TGTGCCTGGGGGGAGGGTATCTCCTACGAGCAGTACTTC; CDR3: CAWGEGISYEQYF
D: -; size: -; J: TRBJ1-1; V: TRBV28; DNA: TGTGCCAGCTACCGCGGGGCAAGGATTCAGTCTGAAGCTTTCTTT; CDR3: CASYRGARIQSEAFF
D: TRBD2; size: -; J: TRBJ2-7; V: TRBV11-3; DNA: TGTGCCAGCAGCTTAAACGGGGGGGCGGTGGAGCAGTACTTC; CDR3: CASSLNGGAVEQYF
D: -; size: -; J: TRBJ2-2; V: TRBV5-4; DNA: TGTGCCAGCAGCTTGGACTTCATCAACACCGGGGAGCTGTTTTTT; CDR3: CASSLDFINTGELFF
D: -; size: -; J: TRBJ2-3; V: TRBV11-2; DNA: TGTGCCAGCAGTTCTAACACAGATACGCAGTATTTT; CDR3: CASSSNTDTQYF
D: -; size: few; J: TRBJ1-2; V: TRBV27; DNA: TGTGCCAGCAGTTTATCCGGGTTGGGCTACACCTTC; CDR3: CASSLSGLGYTF
D: TRBD1; size: -; J: TRBJ1-2; V: TRBV7-9; DNA: TGTGCCAGCAGCGCGCGGGACAGGGTGTCGTCTGGCTACACCTTC; CDR3: CASSARDRVSSGYTF
D: TRBD1; size: -; J: TRBJ1-2; V: TRBV5-6; DNA: TGTGCCAGCAGTGAGATTGGGACAGGGGCCCTCTATGGCTACACCTTC; CDR3: CASSEIGTGALYGYTF
D: -; size: -; J: TRBJ2-2; V: TRBV7-6; DNA: TGTGCCAGCAGCCTCGCGGGGCAGGGGGCGAACACCGGGGAGCTGTTTTTT; CDR3: CASSLAGQGANTGELFF
D: TRBD2; size: -; J: TRBJ2-5; V: TRBV18; DNA: TGTGCCAGCTCACCGGCGGGGGGAGAGACCCAGTACTTC; CDR3: CASSPAGGETQYF
D: -; size: -; J: TRBJ2-7; V: TRBV6-6; DNA: TGTGCCAGCAGTTACTCGACCGGGACACTATCCTACGAGCAGTACTTC; CDR3: CASSYSTGTLSYEQYF
D: -; size: -; J: TRBJ1-1; V: TRBV2; DNA: TGTGCCAGCAGTGGGCCCCGGGGAACTGAAGCTTTCTTT; CDR3: CASSGPRGTEAFF
D: -; size: -; J: TRBJ2-1; V: TRBV25-1; DNA: TGTGCCAGCAGCGCCTACAATGAGCAGTTCTTC; CDR3: CASSAYNEQFF
D: TRBD1; size: -; J: TRBJ1-3; V: TRBV9; DNA: TGTGCCAGCAGCGTAGGGTCGGGACAGGGAATCGCTGGAAACACCATATATTTT; CDR3: CASSVGSGQGIAGNTIYF
D: -; size: -; J: TRBJ1-6; V: TRBV12-5; DNA: TGTGCTAGTGCCGAGACATCCGTCAGGTCACCCCTCCACTTT; CDR3: CASAETSVRSPLHF
D: -; size: -; J: TRBJ2-3; V: TRBV11-3; DNA: TGTGCCAGCAGCCCCGGGAGCACAGATACGCAGTATTTT; CDR3: CASSPGSTDTQYF
D: TRBD1; size: once; J: TRBJ2-1; V: TRBV6-6; DNA: TGTGCCAGCAGTTACTCGGGACAGGGGCATAATGAGCAGTTCTTC; CDR3: CASSYSGQGHNEQFF
D: TRBD1; size: -; J: TRBJ1-5; V: TRBV19; DNA: TGTGCCAGCACCGACAGGGTATATAGCAATCAGCCCCAGCATTTT; CDR3: CASTDRVYSNQPQHF
D: -; size: -; J: TRBJ2-1; V: TRBV5-4; DNA: TGTGCCAGCAGCTTAGACAGGGAGGTCTACAATGAGCAGTTCTTC; CDR3: CASSLDREVYNEQFF
D: -; size: -; J: TRBJ1-1; V: TRBV6-1; DNA: TGTGCCAGCAGTGAGGGGCGGTTAGAAGCTTTCTTT; CDR3: CASSEGRLEAFF
D: -; size: -; J: TRBJ2-7; V: TRBV28; DNA: TGTGCCAGCAGTTTTGTGGACACCCACTACGAGCAGTACTTC; CDR3: CASSFVDTHYEQYF
D: TRBD2; size: -; J: TRBJ2-1; V: TRBV27; DNA: TGTGCCAGCAGACCCGATTTGGCCAGCGGGGTGGAGAATGAGCAGTTCTTC; CDR3: CASRPDLASGVENEQFF
D: TRBD1; size: once; J: TRBJ2-2; V: TRBV25-1; DNA: TGTGCCAGCAGTGAGGACAGGCCGACCGGGGAGCTGTTTTTT; CDR3: CASSEDRPTGELFF
D: -; size: once; J: TRBJ2-7; V: TRBV7-9; DNA: TGTTCCAGCGACGCAGGTTCGTACGAGCAGTACTTC; CDR3: CSSDAGSYEQYF
D: TRBD2; size: -; J: TRBJ2-1; V: TRBV7-2; DNA: TGTGCCAGCAGCGGACTAGCGGTCTACAATGAGCAGTTCTTC; CDR3: CASSGLAVYNEQFF